This is a list of T cell receptor beta chains from one sample in a study of cytomegalovirus exposure and HLA in healthy donors. Repertoires were generated with immunoSEQ multiplex PCR, while TCRdb's copy carries only in-frame clones and drops some. Of around 150,000 clones listed, around 75% are singletons. Material for sequencing was PBMCs. The receptors stem from a human donor in good health. Both conserved end residues are part of each CDR3. The D gene is left open where the match is weak. Part of the rows lack a size; the others show once, few, many or a class for expanded clones.

D gene: TRBD1; CDR3 length: 16; clone size: .; J gene: TRBJ1-1; V gene: TRBV2; CDR3 DNA: TGTGCCAGCAGTAAAGGGACAGGGGGGAGCGGCACTGAAGCTTTCTTT; CDR3 protein: CASSKGTGGSGTEAFF
D gene: TRBD2; CDR3 length: 16; clone size: .; J gene: TRBJ2-1; V gene: TRBV5-1; CDR3 DNA: TGCGCCAGCAGCTTTAGGGGACTAGCGGGGATCAATGAGCAGTTCTTC; CDR3 protein: CASSFRGLAGINEQFF
D gene: .; CDR3 length: 11; clone size: .; J gene: TRBJ2-5; V gene: TRBV7-9; CDR3 DNA: TGTTCCAGCAGCTTAGATGGCGGCCAGTACTTC; CDR3 protein: CSSSLDGGQYF
D gene: TRBD1; CDR3 length: 16; clone size: once; J gene: TRBJ2-2; V gene: TRBV4-3; CDR3 DNA: TGCGCCAGCAGCCAATTCACAGGGGGATACACCGGGGAGCTGTTTTTT; CDR3 protein: CASSQFTGGYTGELFF
D gene: .; CDR3 length: 14; clone size: .; J gene: TRBJ2-3; V gene: TRBV6-5; CDR3 DNA: TGTGCCAGCAGCAGAGACAGTGGCACAGATACGCAGTATTTT; CDR3 protein: CASSRDSGTDTQYF
D gene: TRBD2; CDR3 length: 15; clone size: .; J gene: TRBJ2-3; V gene: TRBV25-1; CDR3 DNA: TGTGCCAGCAGGGATGGACTAGCGGGGCATTTCACGCAGTATTTT; CDR3 protein: CASRDGLAGHFTQYF
D gene: TRBD1; CDR3 length: 17; clone size: .; J gene: TRBJ1-3; V gene: TRBV4-3; CDR3 DNA: TGCGCCAGCAGCCAAGATTTGAGAGGACAGGGTGTGGACACCATATATTTT; CDR3 protein: CASSQDLRGQGVDTIYF
D gene: TRBD2; CDR3 length: 15; clone size: .; J gene: TRBJ2-3; V gene: TRBV5-4; CDR3 DNA: TGTGCCAGCAGCTTGCGGGGGGGGAGCACAGATACGCAGTATTTT; CDR3 protein: CASSLRGGSTDTQYF
D gene: .; CDR3 length: 13; clone size: .; J gene: TRBJ2-3; V gene: TRBV2; CDR3 DNA: TGTGCCAGCACCGCCCAGGTAGCAGATACGCAGTATTTT; CDR3 protein: CASTAQVADTQYF
D gene: .; CDR3 length: 15; clone size: .; J gene: TRBJ2-2; V gene: TRBV11-3; CDR3 DNA: TGTGCCAGCAGCTATCGCGGGGCTAACACCGGGGAGCTGTTTTTT; CDR3 protein: CASSYRGANTGELFF
D gene: .; CDR3 length: 19; clone size: .; J gene: TRBJ2-5; V gene: TRBV1; CDR3 DNA: TGCACCAGCAGCCAAGTGGGGAGGGTAGCGGGGGGGCCTCAAGAGACCCAGTACTTC; CDR3 protein: CTSSQVGRVAGGPQETQYF
D gene: TRBD2; CDR3 length: 14; clone size: .; J gene: TRBJ2-7; V gene: TRBV19; CDR3 DNA: TGTGCCAGTAGTAATAGCGGGGGGCCGAGCGAGCAGTACTTC; CDR3 protein: CASSNSGGPSEQYF
D gene: .; CDR3 length: 13; clone size: once; J gene: TRBJ2-5; V gene: TRBV6-5; CDR3 DNA: TGTGCCAGCAACGGGCGGGCTGGAGAGACCCGGTACTTC; CDR3 protein: CASNGRAGETRYF
D gene: TRBD1; CDR3 length: 16; clone size: .; J gene: TRBJ1-4; V gene: TRBV7-8; CDR3 DNA: TGTGCCAGCAGGGGACAGGGTGAGGGAACTAATGAAAAACTGTTTTTT; CDR3 protein: CASRGQGEGTNEKLFF
D gene: .; CDR3 length: 16; clone size: .; J gene: TRBJ1-6; V gene: TRBV27; CDR3 DNA: TGTGCCAGCAGTACCCAGGGATCCTCCTATAATTCACCCCTCCACTTT; CDR3 protein: CASSTQGSSYNSPLHF
D gene: .; CDR3 length: 14; clone size: .; J gene: TRBJ2-1; V gene: TRBV29-1; CDR3 DNA: TGCAGCGCCGCAGGGGCATTATCCTACAATGAGCAGTTCTTC; CDR3 protein: CSAAGALSYNEQFF
D gene: .; CDR3 length: 14; clone size: .; J gene: TRBJ2-7; V gene: TRBV7-9; CDR3 DNA: TGTGCCAGCAGCTTATCGGGGTATCCCCCCGAGCAGTACTTC; CDR3 protein: CASSLSGYPPEQYF
D gene: TRBD1; CDR3 length: 15; clone size: .; J gene: TRBJ1-5; V gene: TRBV18; CDR3 DNA: TGTGCCAGCTCACTTTCCGGGACAGGGAATCAGCCCCAGCATTTT; CDR3 protein: CASSLSGTGNQPQHF
D gene: TRBD2; CDR3 length: 16; clone size: once; J gene: TRBJ2-7; V gene: TRBV4-3; CDR3 DNA: TGCGCCAGCAGCCAAGGCGGGGGTAAAAGGTCCTACGAGCAGTACTTC; CDR3 protein: CASSQGGGKRSYEQYF
D gene: .; CDR3 length: 10; clone size: .; J gene: TRBJ2-3; V gene: TRBV27; CDR3 DNA: TGTGCCAGCACGGGAGATACGCAGTATTTT; CDR3 protein: CASTGDTQYF
D gene: TRBD1; CDR3 length: 14; clone size: .; J gene: TRBJ1-6; V gene: TRBV6-1; CDR3 DNA: TGTGCCAGCAGTGCAGACAGGGTACGGTCACCCCTCCACTTT; CDR3 protein: CASSADRVRSPLHF
D gene: TRBD1; CDR3 length: 18; clone size: .; J gene: TRBJ2-7; V gene: TRBV5-4; CDR3 DNA: TGTGCCAGCAGCGCTTTTACTGAATTCCGGGACAGGGTCTACGAGCAGTACTTC; CDR3 protein: CASSAFTEFRDRVYEQYF
D gene: TRBD2; CDR3 length: 17; clone size: .; J gene: TRBJ2-3; V gene: TRBV5-1; CDR3 DNA: TGCGCCAGCAGCTCCGAAGGACTAGCGGGGGAGGGAGATACGCAGTATTTT; CDR3 protein: CASSSEGLAGEGDTQYF
D gene: .; CDR3 length: 12; clone size: .; J gene: TRBJ2-1; V gene: TRBV11-3; CDR3 DNA: TGTGCCAGCAGCTTAGAGCTGGCTCGGCAGTTCTTC; CDR3 protein: CASSLELARQFF
D gene: .; CDR3 length: 15; clone size: .; J gene: TRBJ2-2; V gene: TRBV9; CDR3 DNA: TGTGCCAGCAGCGCACAGGGTCTGTCCACCGGGGAGCTGTTTTTT; CDR3 protein: CASSAQGLSTGELFF
D gene: .; CDR3 length: 17; clone size: few; J gene: TRBJ2-3; V gene: TRBV7-6; CDR3 DNA: TGTGCCAGCAGCCCATCCCGTAGCGGAGCAAAGGGTGGTACGCAGTATTTT; CDR3 protein: CASSPSRSGAKGGTQYF
D gene: .; CDR3 length: 13; clone size: .; J gene: TRBJ1-4; V gene: TRBV6-1; CDR3 DNA: TGTGCCAGCAGTGTCGTGACAGGTGAAAAACTGTTTTTT; CDR3 protein: CASSVVTGEKLFF
D gene: TRBD1; CDR3 length: 15; clone size: .; J gene: TRBJ1-1; V gene: TRBV11-3; CDR3 DNA: TGTGCCAGCAGCCCCTCGACAGGGATGGACACTGAAGCTTTCTTT; CDR3 protein: CASSPSTGMDTEAFF
D gene: .; CDR3 length: 15; clone size: .; J gene: TRBJ2-5; V gene: TRBV4-2; CDR3 DNA: TGTGCCAGCAGCCAAAAGGGGGGGTCCCAAGAGACCCAGTACTTC; CDR3 protein: CASSQKGGSQETQYF
D gene: TRBD1; CDR3 length: 14; clone size: once; J gene: TRBJ1-5; V gene: TRBV19; CDR3 DNA: TGTGCCAGTAGACCCGACAGGGCTGGTCAGCCCCAGCATTTT; CDR3 protein: CASRPDRAGQPQHF
D gene: .; CDR3 length: 14; clone size: few; J gene: TRBJ2-7; V gene: TRBV6-1; CDR3 DNA: TGTGCCAGCGCCCGGGGGGCTGATTCCTACGAGCAGTACTTC; CDR3 protein: CASARGADSYEQYF
D gene: TRBD1; CDR3 length: 15; clone size: .; J gene: TRBJ2-7; V gene: TRBV6-5; CDR3 DNA: TGTGCCAGCAGACGTGGGGCCGGGACAGGGGGCGAGCAGTACTTC; CDR3 protein: CASRRGAGTGGEQYF
D gene: .; CDR3 length: 15; clone size: .; J gene: TRBJ1-6; V gene: TRBV5-6; CDR3 DNA: TGTGCCAGCAGCATGGGGACACAATATAATTCACCCCTCCACTTT; CDR3 protein: CASSMGTQYNSPLHF